This passage covers 20 T cell receptor beta chains from one sample sequenced in a study of metastatic and nonmetastatic thyroid tumors. Thyroid surgery was preceded by no treatment in any patient. TCRdb reassembled clones from the PCR reads with MiXCR. Here the sample spans approximately 69,000 clones, 14% being singletons. Sequences were obtained from blood. All receptors come from a male donor with papillary thyroid cancer or a benign thyroid nodule (not recorded which). Some clones in this sample may be carry-over from other donors' samples.

This clone was seen at least ten times. This chain uses TRBV20-1 with TRBJ1-1; TRBD1 might be the D (5 bases). The length of the CDR3 is 10 residues. Germline CDR1 DFQATT, CDR2 SNEGSKA (reference sequence). V shed 0 bases and J shed 11 bases, with 7 bases lying between them. The CDR3 sequence is CSARDREAFF. Here the CDR3 DNA reads TGCAGTGCTAGAGACAGGGAGGCTTTCTTT.

In regard to this clone: Since a much larger clone is just one base distant, this may be a read error. This chain joins TRBV5-6 and TRBJ1-1; possibly TRBD1 for D (5 bases). Trimming took 4 bases from V and 3 from J, leaving 25 bases between them. This CDR3 has 18 amino acids. CDR1 and CDR2 from the germline V gene are SGHDT and YYEEEE. CDR3 nucleotides: TGTGCCAGCAGCGTCAAAGGGGTCGTAAGGTATGGGGACACTGAAGCTTTCTTT. As protein: CASSVKGVVRYGDTEAFF.

This clone was detected ten times or more. The rearrangement links TRBV7-9 to TRBJ1-1; D remains ambiguous. This CDR3 region has 12 residues. Trimming left V 5 bases short and J 1 base short, with 5 bases between. The germline gives CDR1 SEHNR, CDR2 FQNEAQ (reference sequence). CDR3 in DNA: TGTGCCAGCAGCGGAGAGAACACTGAAGCTTTCTTT. It translates to CASSGENTEAFF. Filled out from reference TRBV7-9 and TRBJ1-1, the complete variable domain reads DTGVSQNPRHKITKRGQNVTFRCDPISEHNRLYWYRQTLGQGPEFLTYFQNEAQLEKSRLLSDRFSAERPKGSFSTLEIQRTEQGDSAMYLCASSGENTEAFFGQGTRLTVV.

This clone has ten or more counts. The CDR3 here is CAWSRDRVAVNEQYV. DNA for the CDR3: TGTGCCTGGAGCAGGGACAGGGTAGCGGTAAACGAGCAGTACGTC. The chain joins TRBV30 to TRBJ2-7, with 9 bases matching TRBD1. V shed 3 bases, J shed 5 bases, and the junction held 11 bases outside the gene matches. CDR1 and CDR2 (germline): GTSNPN, SVGIG (reference sequence). The CDR3 has 15 residues.

The chain carries TRBV20-1 and TRBJ2-3, with 8 bases identical to TRBD2. The length of the CDR3 is 17 residues. The trim removed 6 bases at V and 0 bases at J, leaving 14 bases unmatched. The germline V gene has CDR1 DFQATT and CDR2 SNEGSKA (reference sequence). In DNA form, the CDR3 reads TGCAGTGCATCTTGGGGGCGAGCTAGCGGGAGCACAGATACGCAGTATTTT. Its protein is CSASWGRASGSTDTQYF.

There are many counts of this clone. The chain has TRBV20-1 and TRBJ1-5; D not certain. Per the germline V gene, CDR1 is DFQATT and CDR2 is SNEGSKA (reference sequence). The CDR3 contains 17 residues. Trimming took off 0 bases at V and 6 bases at J, with 21 bases between the two ends. The CDR3 coding sequence is TGCAGTGCTAGAGATGAAACCGGGGTTTCTTACGGTCAGCCCCAGCATTTT. Protein sequence: CSARDETGVSYGQPQHF.

This clone showed up many times. The chain links TRBV10-1 to TRBJ2-1, with 9 bases that match TRBD2. This CDR3 has 16 amino acids. Trimming took 7 bases from V and 0 from J; bases not matched to a gene: 7. The germline gives CDR1 WNHNN, CDR2 SYGVQD (reference sequence). CDR3 DNA: TGCGCCAGCAAAGCGGGAGGCACAAGCTCCTACAATGAGCAGTTCTTC. Translated: CASKAGGTSSYNEQFF.

The sample holds many counts of this clone. The rearrangement uses TRBV19 and TRBJ2-7, with D unclear. Germline V gene lookup returns CDR1 LNHDA and CDR2 SQIVND (reference sequence). The V and J ends lost 1 base and 7 bases respectively, with 11 bases between them. The CDR3 runs 13 residues. The CDR3 is CASSIGGIREQYF. In DNA, the CDR3 is TGTGCCAGTAGTATAGGTGGGATTCGGGAGCAGTACTTC.

This clone was detected ten times or more. As DNA, the CDR3 is TGTGCCAGCAGCCCAGATTCAGGGGTTGGCGAGCAGTACGTC. Residues: CASSPDSGVGEQYV. The genes are TRBV27 and TRBJ2-7; tentative D call: TRBD1 (6 bases). This CDR3 is 14 amino acids long. Germline V gene data show CDR1 as MNHEY and CDR2 as SMNVEV (reference sequence). V lost 6 bases and J lost 6, with 18 bases in between.

This clone was counted at least ten times. The chain employs TRBV7-3 and TRBJ2-5, with TRBD2 identical over 11 bases. V was pared by 1 base and J by 1 base, with 11 bases of the junction left unmatched. Germline assignment: CDR1 SGHTA and CDR2 FQGTGA. There are 19 residues in the CDR3. The CDR3 loop is CASSLRGTSGGLAQETQYF. The CDR3 DNA reads as TGTGCCAGCAGCTTAAGGGGGACTAGCGGAGGGTTGGCCCAAGAGACCCAGTACTTC.

The CDR3 spells CASSHPRAGRSTGELFF. The DNA for the CDR3 is TGCGCCAGCAGCCATCCCCGAGCAGGTAGGAGCACCGGGGAGCTGTTTTTT. The chain employs TRBV4-1 and TRBJ2-2; D call uncertain. V was cut by 3 bases and J by 4 bases, with 18 bases left in between. The CDR3 length is 17 residues. Germline V CDR1 and CDR2: MGHRA, YSYEKL.

This clone was found many times. The rearrangement joins TRBV20-1 to TRBJ2-1, with D maybe TRBD2 (6 bases). The V gene's germline CDR1 is DFQATT and CDR2 SNEGSKA (reference sequence). The CDR3 is 16 residues long. V shed 1 base and J shed 2 bases, with 15 bases lying between them. In DNA form, the CDR3 reads TGCAGTGCTAGAGCATTAGCGGCACCTACCTACAATGAGCAGTTCTTC. This translates into CSARALAAPTYNEQFF.

This clone was seen repeatedly, ten times or more. This chain links TRBV20-1 with TRBJ1-5, with 9 bases identical to TRBD1. The J segment lost 4 bases and the V segment lost 3 bases, leaving 1 base of the junction unmatched. CDR1 and CDR2 (germline): DFQATT, SNEGSKA (reference sequence). The length of the CDR3 is 13 residues. Written as DNA, the CDR3 is TGCAGTGCTAGGGGGACAGGGAATCAGCCCCAGCATTTT. It codes for CSARGTGNQPQHF.

V is TRBV6-2 or TRBV6-3 and J is TRBJ1-4; TRBD1 aligns across 11 bases. Germline CDR1 MNHEY, CDR2 SVGEGT. This CDR3 region has 14 residues. V lost 6 bases, J lost 10 bases, and 7 bases stayed unmatched. The CDR3 region has the DNA TGTGCCAGCAGACCTGGACAGGGGGCTGGAAAACTGTTTTTT. Translating it yields CASRPGQGAGKLFF.

This clone was recorded many times. A read error may account for a junction end that differs from germline. This rearrangement joins TRBV4-3 to TRBJ1-2; 7 nucleotides agree with TRBD1. This CDR3 is 16 amino acids long. Germline assignment: CDR1 LGHNA and CDR2 YSLEER. In DNA form, the CDR3 reads TGCGCCAGCAACCAACAAAGACAGGGTGGAAGCTATGGCTACACCTTC. Protein: CASNQQRQGGSYGYTF.

In its sample, this clone was seen many times. One end of the junction is discordant with germline, which a read error may explain. The chain carries TRBV27 and TRBJ2-2; 9 bases are shared with TRBD2. Germline-derived CDR1 and CDR2 are MNHEY and SMNVEV (reference sequence). The CDR3 runs to 15 residues. The CDR3: CASSSSGRNAGELFF. The CDR3 region has the DNA TGTGCCAGCAGTTCAAGCGGGAGGAACGCCGGGGAGCTGTTTTTT.

CDR3: CASSSGTSLPYEQYF. CDR3 nucleotides: TGTGCCAGCAGCTCCGGGACTAGCTTGCCCTACGAGCAGTACTTC. The rearrangement joins TRBV11-2 to TRBJ2-7; 9 bases fit TRBD2. The trim removed 4 bases at V and 2 bases at J, leaving 6 bases unmatched. Germline CDR1 reads SGHAT; CDR2 reads FQNNGV. The CDR3 sequence is 15 residues long.

This clone was seen at least ten times. A much larger clone lies one base from this, so it may be a read error. The sample holds other DNA sequences that translate to the same CDR3. The chain links TRBV27 to TRBJ2-1, with a tentative D call TRBD2 (5 bases). Germline V gene data show CDR1 as MNHEY and CDR2 as SMNVEV (reference sequence). This CDR3 comprises 15 residues. The CDR3, as DNA: TGTGCCGGCAGTCTGGACTCACCCACCTACAATGAGCAGTTCTTC. This gives the protein CAGSLDSPTYNEQFF.

For this clone: This may stem from a read error, because a much larger clone lies one nucleotide away. J is TRBJ2-3 and V is TRBV7-2, with D unclear. The CDR3 has 12 amino acids. V lost 5 bases and J 2 bases, leaving 5 bases between the germline ends. Looked up from germline, CDR1 is SGHTA and CDR2 is FQGNSA. For the CDR3, the DNA is TGTGCCAGCAGCACAATCACAGATACGCAGTATTTT. The encoded protein is CASSTITDTQYF.

This clone was seen repeatedly, ten times or more. V usage is TRBV25-1 and J usage is TRBJ2-7; D might be TRBD2 (5 bases). Trimming took off 3 bases at V and 3 bases at J, with 6 bases between the two ends. The CDR3 sequence is 12 residues long. CDR1 and CDR2 from the germline V gene are MGHDK and SYGVNS. This CDR3 is CASSDGIYEQYV. The CDR3 DNA reads TGTGCCAGCAGTGACGGGATCTACGAGCAGTACGTC.